The sample holds many counts of the clone carrying this T cell receptor beta chain. The antigen is not known. This specimen comes from a study of regulatory T cells in long-lasting Graves disease. General study points: When disease was persistent, TRBV28, TRBJ1-2 and TRBJ2-5 were the favored segments.

Relying on iRepertoire HTBI primers and Arm-PCR of CDR3 regions, the team built TCR beta libraries. As handled by the study authors: Samples collectively showed approximately 62 TRBV and roughly 15 TRBJ segments. Each CDR3 protein is one row after TCRdb ran MiXCR on the multiplex PCR reads. The V and J calls were determined by TCRdb, not by the authors. Of hundreds of thousands of distinct CDR3 sequences in the sample, roughly 15% were seen once. The CDR3 has 17 residues. V gave up 3 bases and J gave up 0 bases, with 16 bases separating them. The germline V gene has CDR1 SGDLS and CDR2 YYNGEE. Described time point: newly diagnosed GD, antithyroid drugs for less than 3 months. TCR sequences were obtained from RNA taken from PBMCs. The sample also formed part of further work on T cells in Graves' hyperthyroidism and ophthalmopathy.

The source is a woman aged 35 to 60 with Graves disease. The chain has TRBV9 and TRBJ2-1; perhaps TRBD1 as D (6 bases). Sequenced material: peripheral blood mononuclear cells (PBMCs), taken at new diagnosis, from a patient treated with antithyroid drugs. Here the CDR3 reads CASSGTLQGPSYNEQFF. The CDR3 DNA reads TGTGCCAGCAGCGGAACCTTACAGGGTCCCTCCTACAATGAGCAGTTCTTC.